This is a list of T cell receptor beta chains from one sample in a study of blood T cell repertoires in COVID-19. Here immunoSEQ multiplex PCR was the method, and the copy in TCRdb shows in-frame clones only, minus some. Seen here are roughly 120,000 clones, 75% to 90% observed once, and the top ten hold 1.1%. The specimen was peripheral blood. These receptors were collected from a human donor in a cohort sampled during active COVID-19. CDR3s include the opening cysteine and the closing phenylalanine or tryptophan. D genes are given only for firm matches. Rows give clone size only sometimes, using once, few, many, or a class for an expanded clone.

v_gene,abundance,d_gene,j_gene,CDR3aa,CDR3nt
TRBV6-2/TRBV6-3,.,TRBD2,TRBJ2-7,CASSYPPGGAYEQYF,TGTGCCAGCAGTTACCCACCGGGGGGGGCCTACGAGCAGTACTTC
TRBV4-1,.,.,TRBJ2-1,CASSQEGDFGPEQFF,TGCGCCAGCAGCCAAGAGGGGGACTTCGGCCCTGAGCAGTTCTTC
TRBV11-1,.,.,TRBJ1-1,CASSPDSAEAFF,TGTGCCAGCAGCCCCGACAGCGCTGAAGCTTTCTTT
TRBV18,.,TRBD2,TRBJ2-7,CASSEVAGNYEQYF,TGTGCCAGCTCAGAAGTAGCGGGGAACTACGAGCAGTACTTC
TRBV4-3,.,.,TRBJ2-6,CASSQDRGTGANVLTF,TGCGCCAGCAGCCAAGATCGCGGGACTGGGGCCAACGTCCTGACTTTC
TRBV13,.,.,TRBJ1-3,CASSLLSGTQSGNTIYF,TGTGCCAGCAGCCTCCTGAGCGGGACGCAAAGTGGAAACACCATATATTTT
TRBV10-3,.,TRBD2,TRBJ2-5,CAAGAGGKETQYF,TGTGCCGCAGGCGCGGGGGGAAAAGAGACCCAGTACTTC
TRBV28,.,TRBD1,TRBJ2-7,CASSLPGTGIHEQYF,TGTGCCAGCAGTTTACCCGGGACAGGGATTCACGAGCAGTACTTC
TRBV5-6,.,.,TRBJ2-5,CASRPVGGYQETQYF,TGTGCCAGCAGACCCGTTGGGGGGTACCAAGAGACCCAGTACTTC
TRBV19,.,TRBD1,TRBJ2-1,CASSFRTGDADEQFF,TGTGCCAGTAGTTTCAGGACAGGGGATGCAGATGAGCAGTTCTTC
TRBV12-5,.,.,TRBJ1-1,CASGQTGTEAFF,TGTGCTAGTGGCCAAACAGGGACTGAAGCTTTCTTT
TRBV2,.,TRBD1,TRBJ1-2,CASSEGQGARYGYTF,TGTGCCAGCAGCGAAGGGCAGGGGGCAAGATATGGCTACACCTTC
TRBV7-2,.,.,TRBJ2-3,CASSLGRRNLLTDTQYF,TGTGCCAGCAGCTTAGGACGGCGGAACCTCCTCACAGATACGCAGTATTTT
TRBV11-2,.,.,TRBJ1-2,CASSPIRDTSPGYTF,TGTGCCAGCAGCCCGATTCGGGACACCTCCCCAGGCTACACCTTC
TRBV3-1/TRBV3-2,.,.,TRBJ2-1,CASSQVRGSDEQFF,TGTGCCAGCAGCCAAGTTAGGGGCAGCGATGAGCAGTTCTTC
TRBV7-9,.,.,TRBJ1-4,CASSLSPRRGNEKLFF,TGTGCCAGCAGCTTATCACCGCGCAGGGGTAATGAAAAACTGTTTTTT
TRBV11-1,.,TRBD2,TRBJ2-3,CASSRGLATDTQYF,TGTGCCAGCAGTCGTGGACTAGCAACAGATACGCAGTATTTT
TRBV10-3,.,.,TRBJ2-6,CAISVWRGPDSGANVLTF,TGTGCCATCAGTGTCTGGCGGGGGCCTGACTCTGGGGCCAACGTCCTGACTTTC
TRBV3-1/TRBV3-2,.,TRBD2,TRBJ2-7,CASSSHSTSGRPYEQYF,TGTGCCAGCAGCTCCCATTCGACTAGCGGGAGACCCTACGAGCAGTACTTC
TRBV6-2/TRBV6-3,.,TRBD2,TRBJ2-7,CASSNGQGTRNFVREQYF,TGTGCCAGCAGCAACGGGCAAGGGACTAGGAATTTCGTTAGGGAGCAGTACTTC
TRBV19,few,.,TRBJ2-2,CASSPQGTGELFF,TGTGCCAGTAGTCCACAGGGTACCGGGGAGCTGTTTTTT
TRBV5-1,.,.,TRBJ2-2,CASFQQENTGELFF,TGCGCCAGCTTCCAGCAGGAGAACACCGGGGAGCTGTTTTTT
TRBV7-7,few,TRBD1,TRBJ1-3,CASSQRQGTGNTIYF,TGTGCCAGCAGCCAGCGACAGGGTACTGGAAACACCATATATTTT
TRBV4-1,.,.,TRBJ1-5,CASSQGVGAGQPQHF,TGCGCCAGCAGCCAGGGGGTGGGGGCAGGGCAGCCCCAGCATTTT
TRBV6-5,.,TRBD1,TRBJ2-7,CASSYSTGTGGYEQYF,TGTGCCAGCAGTTACTCGACCGGGACAGGGGGATACGAGCAGTATTTC
TRBV19,.,.,TRBJ1-6,CASNPRAPLRGNSPLHF,TGTGCCAGTAACCCGAGGGCCCCACTAAGAGGGAATTCACCCCTCCACTTT
TRBV2,.,TRBD2,TRBJ2-5,CASGAGLAGGLGETQYF,TGTGCCAGCGGAGCCGGACTAGCGGGAGGATTAGGGGAGACCCAGTACTTC
TRBV6-2/TRBV6-3,few,TRBD2,TRBJ2-2,CASSYGPSGSLTGELFF,TGTGCCAGCAGTTACGGACCCAGCGGGAGTCTCACCGGGGAGCTGTTTTTT
TRBV19,.,TRBD2,TRBJ2-1,CASSMSLAGALSSYNEQFF,TGTGCCAGTAGTATGTCACTAGCGGGGGCCCTGAGCTCCTACAATGAGCAGTTCTTC
TRBV3-1/TRBV3-2,.,.,TRBJ2-6,CASSRWPSGANVLTF,TGTGCCAGCAGCCGCTGGCCGTCTGGGGCCAACGTCCTGACTTTC
TRBV7-9,.,TRBD2,TRBJ2-1,CASSPTSGADNEQFF,TGTGCCAGCAGCCCAACTAGCGGGGCAGACAATGAGCAGTTCTTC
TRBV5-8,.,.,TRBJ2-1,CASSAAGRTYNEQFF,TGTGCCAGCAGCGCCGCAGGGCGCACCTACAATGAGCAGTTCTTC
TRBV6-5,.,TRBD1,TRBJ2-2,CASFEGAGTGELFF,TGTGCCAGCTTTGAGGGGGCCGGCACCGGGGAGCTGTTTTTT
TRBV3-1/TRBV3-2,.,.,TRBJ2-1,CASSQGPAGPVGEQFF,TGTGCCAGCAGCCAAGGCCCGGCGGGGCCCGTCGGTGAGCAGTTCTTC
TRBV18,.,.,TRBJ1-1,CASSLKRTSGDTEAFF,TGTGCCAGCTCTCTGAAGCGCACAAGCGGGGACACTGAAGCTTTCTTT
TRBV2,.,.,TRBJ1-2,CASSARTATNYGYTF,TGTGCCAGCAGCGCCCGGACAGCGACTAACTATGGCTACACCTTC
TRBV27,.,.,TRBJ2-6,CASSLRVGASGANVLTF,TGTGCCAGCAGTTTGAGGGTAGGTGCCTCTGGGGCCAACGTCCTGACTTTC
TRBV11-2,.,.,TRBJ1-1,CASSPHGRAGAFF,TGTGCCAGCAGCCCCCATGGGAGGGCGGGAGCTTTCTTT
TRBV18,few,TRBD1,TRBJ1-2,CASSPTPGGGYGYTF,TGTGCCAGCTCACCAACGCCAGGGGGTGGCTATGGCTACACCTTC
TRBV6-6,once,TRBD1,TRBJ1-5,CASKGTALGNQPQHF,TGTGCCAGCAAAGGGACAGCCCTCGGAAATCAGCCCCAGCATTTT
TRBV7-2,.,.,TRBJ1-1,CASSPSGGGGPMNTEAFF,TGTGCCAGCAGCCCTAGTGGGGGGGGCGGACCGATGAACACTGAAGCTTTCTTT
TRBV7-8,.,TRBD2,TRBJ2-2,CASTRTSGRTPGGELFF,TGTGCCAGCACTCGGACTAGCGGGAGAACCCCCGGCGGGGAGCTGTTTTTT
TRBV28,once,.,TRBJ2-3,CASSTGPPSTDTQYF,TGTGCCAGCAGTACTGGTCCCCCTAGCACAGATACGCAGTATTTT
TRBV4-2,.,.,TRBJ1-2,CASSLNLGGENGYTF,TGTGCCAGCAGCCTTAACCTCGGAGGGGAGAATGGCTACACCTTC
TRBV5-1,few,.,TRBJ1-3,CASSVTPDSGNTIYF,TGCGCCAGCAGCGTGACTCCCGACTCTGGAAACACCATATATTTT
TRBV4-1,.,TRBD1,TRBJ2-5,CASSQDAAGGRETQYF,TGCGCCAGCAGCCAAGACGCGGCAGGGGGCAGGGAGACCCAGTACTTC
TRBV24-1,.,.,TRBJ1-3,CATSDKGPRNTIYF,TGTGCCACCAGTGATAAGGGGCCCAGAAACACCATATATTTT
TRBV12-2,.,.,TRBJ2-4,CASRLKVDRLRGLAKNIQYF,TGTGCAAGTCGCTTAAAGGTGGATCGTCTTCGGGGACTAGCCAAAAACATTCAGTACTTC
TRBV15,.,TRBD1,TRBJ2-2,CATSRVPGQSTGELFF,TGTGCCACCAGCAGAGTCCCGGGACAGAGCACCGGGGAGCTGTTTTTT
TRBV6-5,.,.,TRBJ1-6,CASSSTGYNSPLHF,TGTGCCAGCAGCTCGACAGGTTACAATTCACCCCTCCACTTT
TRBV9,.,TRBD1,TRBJ2-1,CASSVGQGDYNEQFF,TGTGCCAGCAGCGTAGGACAGGGGGACTACAATGAGCAGTTCTTC
TRBV11-3,.,TRBD2,TRBJ2-1,CASSRGTSGSNEQFF,TGTGCCAGCAGCCGAGGGACTAGCGGGAGTAATGAGCAGTTCTTC
TRBV18,.,TRBD1,TRBJ1-2,CASSRTTGESLTF,TGTGCCAGCTCACGCACTACAGGGGAATCCTTAACCTTC
TRBV27,.,.,TRBJ1-3,CASSLTGNGGNTIYF,TGTGCCAGCAGTTTAACGGGGAATGGTGGAAACACCATATATTTT